The 25 T cell receptor beta chains below come from one sample, sequenced in a study of graft-versus-host responses after intestinal transplantation. Only in-frame clones appear in the TCRdb table, and some are missing; sequencing was by immunoSEQ multiplex PCR. The data hold approximately 24,000 clones, with approximately 91% observed a single time. The sequences come from PBMCs, collected around 40 days after intestinal transplant. These receptors were taken from a human patient who received an intestinal transplant, so some T cells may come from the graft donor.

The genes are TRBV30 and TRBJ2-1, with D possibly matching TRBD1 (6 bases). Per germline, CDR1 GTSNPN and CDR2 SVGIG (reference sequence). The V end lost 2 bases, the J end lost 5 bases, and 13 bases lay between the germline ends. The CDR3 runs 14 residues. The CDR3 protein is CAWSSINRDNEQFF. CDR3 sequence (DNA): TGTGCCTGGAGTAGTATCAACAGGGACAATGAGCAGTTCTTC.

V gene TRBV28 combines with J gene TRBJ1-3, with D possibly being TRBD1 (5 bases). CDR3 length equals 15 residues. From germline, CDR1 is MDHEN and CDR2 SYDVKM. Between the trimmed V and J ends, which lost 5 bases and 3 bases, there was a span of 14 bases. The CDR3 loop reads CASSGTAVLGNTIYF. CDR3 DNA sequence: TGTGCCAGCAGTGGGACGGCCGTCCTTGGAAACACCATATATTTT.

J is TRBJ2-3 and V is TRBV28; 10 bases are shared with TRBD2. V shed 5 bases and J 6 bases; nucleotides not matched to a gene: 17. The germline CDR1 and CDR2 sequences are MDHEN and SYDVKM. The CDR3 is made up of 18 amino acids. CDR3 nucleotides: TGTGCCAGCAGTCCCGGACTAGCGGAAGTTATAGGGCGGGATACGCAGTATTTT. It encodes CASSPGLAEVIGRDTQYF.

The chain carries TRBV6-6 and TRBJ2-3, with D maybe TRBD2 (6 bases). The germline V gene has CDR1 MNHNY and CDR2 SVGAGI (reference sequence). The CDR3 has 14 amino acids. V gave up 5 bases and J gave up 6 bases, with 15 bases separating them. CDR3 coding DNA: TGTGCCAGCAGTCTTCGGGACTTTGGGGATACGCAGTATTTT. Its protein is CASSLRDFGDTQYF.

This clone was counted once. This chain connects TRBV6-5 to TRBJ2-7; D gene unclear. The CDR3 is made up of 13 amino acids. Germline V gives CDR1 MNHEY, CDR2 SVGAGI. V lost 5 bases and J 3 bases, leaving 11 bases between the germline ends. The CDR3 sequence: CASSPWPHYEQYF. As DNA, the CDR3 is TGTGCCAGCAGTCCCTGGCCTCACTACGAGCAGTACTTC.

This clone was detected once. The chain recombines TRBV27 with TRBJ1-1; D remains unclear. This CDR3 is 14 amino acids long. V was pared by 5 bases and J by 0 bases, with 10 bases between. Germline CDR1 is MNHEY and CDR2 is SMNVEV (reference sequence). CDR3 sequence: CASSIVPMNTEAFF. The CDR3 bases are TGTGCCAGCAGTATAGTACCGATGAACACTGAAGCTTTCTTT.

The rearrangement uses TRBV30 and TRBJ1-5; 7 bases are shared with TRBD1. This CDR3 contains 14 residues. V was clipped by 3 bases and J by 3 bases; unmatched bases: 5. From germline, CDR1 is GTSNPN and CDR2 SVGIG (reference sequence). The CDR3, as DNA: TGTGCCTGGAGCACCGGACAGGTCAATCAGCCCCAGCATTTT. This codes for CAWSTGQVNQPQHF.

This clone is a singleton in its sample. This sequence joins TRBV30 and TRBJ2-2; weak D call: TRBD2 (5 bases). From germline, CDR1 is GTSNPN and CDR2 SVGIG (reference sequence). There are 16 residues in the CDR3. Between the trimmed V and J ends, which lost 4 bases and 5 bases, there was a span of 20 bases. The CDR3 region has the DNA TGTGCCTGGACCCCGGGGAAAAGAGTGGAAACCGGGGAGCTGTTTTTT. Amino acid sequence: CAWTPGKRVETGELFF.

The gene calls are TRBV28 and TRBJ1-3; weak D call: TRBD1 (6 bases). Germline V lookup: CDR1 MDHEN, CDR2 SYDVKM. V dropped 3 bases and J dropped 3 bases, with 12 bases sitting between them. The CDR3 extends over 15 amino acids. CDR3 residues: CASSLNRAGGNTIYF. Here the CDR3 DNA reads TGTGCCAGCAGTTTGAACAGGGCCGGTGGAAACACCATATATTTT.

The chain employs TRBV6-6 and TRBJ2-7; 8 positions agree with TRBD2. The germline V gene encodes CDR1 MNHNY and CDR2 SVGAGI (reference sequence). V trimming: 8 bases; J trimming: 5 bases; junction bases outside the gene matches: 5. The CDR3 runs to 12 residues. CDR3 sequence reads: CASRGGSHEQYF. In DNA, the CDR3 is TGTGCCAGCCGGGGGGGCAGCCACGAGCAGTACTTC.

The chain couples TRBV19 to TRBJ2-1; 8 bases are a match to TRBD2. The CDR3 is 15 amino acids. Per the germline V gene, CDR1 is LNHDA and CDR2 is SQIVND (reference sequence). J gave up 5 bases and V 5 bases, and 8 bases lay outside the gene matches. In DNA form, the CDR3 reads TGTGCCAGTAGTCCTTTAGCGGGACCACACAATGAGCAGTTCTTC. It yields the protein CASSPLAGPHNEQFF.

This chain joins TRBV27 and TRBJ2-7; 14 bases map to TRBD2. The CDR3 extends over 16 amino acids. V dropped 4 bases and J dropped 4; count of bases not matched to a gene: 6. Germline V lookup: CDR1 MNHEY, CDR2 SMNVEV (reference sequence). The CDR3 DNA reads as TGTGCCAGCAGTTCGACTAGCGGGAGGGCCAAGTACGAGCAGTACTTC. Its protein is CASSSTSGRAKYEQYF.

Points on this clone: An end of the junction differs from the germline gene, which may be a read error. This chain joins TRBV18 and TRBJ2-1, with TRBD1 matching over 7 bases. This CDR3 spans 14 amino acids. Germline assignment: CDR1 KGHSH and CDR2 LQKENI. Here the CDR3 DNA reads TGTGCCAACTCACAGCCTACAGGGGAGATTGAGCAGTTCTTC. The encoded protein is CANSQPTGEIEQFF.

The chain couples TRBV6-6 to TRBJ1-1; D is possibly TRBD1 (5 bases). Between the trimmed V and J ends, which lost 2 bases and 7 bases, there was a span of 11 bases. There are 13 residues in the CDR3. The germline V gene encodes CDR1 MNHNY and CDR2 SVGAGI (reference sequence). The CDR3 loop reads CASSYGPRDEAFF. The DNA for the CDR3 is TGTGCCAGCAGTTACGGGCCCAGGGATGAAGCTTTCTTT.

V is TRBV5-7 and J is TRBJ2-7; D could derive from TRBD1 or TRBD2 (5 bases each). TRBV5-7 is an ORF, with its function uncertain. The ends were cut back, 3 bases at V and 1 base at J, with 8 bases in the middle. The CDR3 is made up of 13 amino acids. The chain's CDR3 is CASSSWGSYEQYF. In DNA, the CDR3 is TGTGCCAGCAGCTCCTGGGGGTCCTACGAGCAGTACTTC.

The chain joins TRBV7-7 to TRBJ2-2, with 9 bases that match TRBD2. The germline V gene has CDR1 SSHAT and CDR2 FNYEAQ (reference sequence). V dropped 1 base and J dropped 1; count of bases not matched to a gene: 1. The CDR3 is 16 residues long. CDR3: CASSLEAGGNTGELFF. The CDR3 region has the DNA TGTGCCAGCAGCTTAGAAGCGGGAGGGAACACCGGGGAGCTGTTTTTT.

The J gene is TRBJ2-1, the V gene TRBV6-5, with D possibly TRBD2 on 7 matching bases. The germline V and J ends were trimmed by 6 bases and 15 bases, with 15 bases remaining between them. This CDR3 comprises 11 residues. Germline CDR1 and CDR2: MNHEY and SVGAGI. The CDR3 is CASSGEGERFF. The CDR3 DNA is TGTGCCAGCAGCGGGGAGGGGGAGAGGTTCTTC.

A single count supports this clone. The chain carries TRBV2 and TRBJ2-1, with 12 bases matching TRBD2. V lost 8 bases and J lost 2; bases outside the gene matches: 10. CDR3 length equals 17 residues. Germline-derived CDR1 and CDR2 are SNHLY and FYNNEI. CDR3: CASVTSGSIDPYNEQFF. CDR3 nucleotides: TGTGCCAGCGTGACTAGCGGGAGTATCGACCCCTACAATGAGCAGTTCTTC.

The rearrangement uses TRBV9 and TRBJ2-1; tentative D call: TRBD2 (6 bases). The germline V and J ends were trimmed by 6 bases and 7 bases, with 17 bases remaining between them. Per germline, CDR1 SGDLS and CDR2 YYNGEE. This CDR3 has 14 residues. The CDR3 coding sequence is TGTGCCAGCACCCCTGAAGGAGGGTTGAATGAGCAGTTCTTC. Amino acid sequence: CASTPEGGLNEQFF.

The chain recombines TRBV27 with TRBJ2-1, with 9 bases identical to TRBD2. The CDR3 loop spans 15 amino acids. The V and J ends lost 2 bases and 1 base, in that order; junction bases with no gene match: 0. CDR1 is MNHEY and CDR2 is SMNVEV in the germline V gene (reference sequence). CDR3 nucleotides: TGTGCCAGCAGTTTAGCGGGAGGGTCCTACAATGAGCAGTTCTTC. Its translation is CASSLAGGSYNEQFF.

The chain links TRBV7-9 to TRBJ2-7; D is unclear. CDR3 length: 16 amino acids. CDR1 and CDR2 from the germline V gene are SEHNR and FQNEAQ (reference sequence). V dropped 5 bases and J dropped 0 bases, with 17 bases sitting between them. The CDR3 region has the DNA TGTGCCAGCAGCCAAGGACGTACACAAAGCTCCTACGAGCAGTACTTC. This encodes CASSQGRTQSSYEQYF.

The chain combines TRBV7-2 with TRBJ2-7, with D tentatively TRBD1 or TRBD2 (5 bases each). V shed 2 bases and J shed 0 bases, with 11 bases lying between them. Germline loops: CDR1 SGHTA, CDR2 FQGNSA. The CDR3 consists of 15 residues. The CDR3 DNA reads TGTGCCAGCAGCTTAAATGGGGGTTTCTCCTACGAGCAGTACTTC. Translation: CASSLNGGFSYEQYF.

The CDR3 DNA follows: TGTGCCAGCAGTGAGGGACAGGGCAATCAGCCCCAGCATTTT. Its translation: CASSEGQGNQPQHF. The J gene is TRBJ1-5, the V gene TRBV2, with TRBD1 matching over 8 bases. V was pared by 3 bases and J by 2 bases, with 0 bases of the junction left unmatched. This CDR3 spans 14 amino acids. The germline CDR1 and CDR2 sequences are SNHLY and FYNNEI.

The V and J genes are TRBV27 and TRBJ2-1, with 12 bases matching TRBD2. J gave up 6 bases and V 2 bases, and 14 bases lay outside the gene matches. This CDR3 spans 19 amino acids. Germline loops: CDR1 MNHEY, CDR2 SMNVEV (reference sequence). The CDR3 sequence: CASSLLPPLAGGPFNEQFF. CDR3 sequence (DNA): TGTGCCAGCAGTTTACTACCCCCTCTAGCGGGAGGGCCTTTCAATGAGCAGTTCTTC.

The chain combines TRBV10-3 with TRBJ2-5, with TRBD1 identical over 8 bases. Per germline, CDR1 ENHRY and CDR2 SYGVKD. The CDR3 extends over 15 amino acids. Losses at the gene ends were 2 bases for V and 5 bases for J; bases not matched to a gene: 7. This CDR3 is CAISEPQGALETQYF. As DNA, the CDR3 is TGTGCCATCAGTGAGCCGCAGGGGGCCTTGGAGACCCAGTACTTC.